This is a list of T cell receptor beta chains from one sample in a study of T cells after posttransplantation cyclophosphamide. Generated by immunoSEQ multiplex PCR, the TCRdb table keeps only in-frame clones and is missing some. This table holds some 20,000 clones, nearly 99% found once. The sequenced material came from naive CD4+ T cells sorted from PBMCs. The receptor set was obtained from a man aged 35 to 55 in good health, CMV-negative, and a related stem cell transplant donor. The CDR3 runs from the conserved cysteine through the conserved F or W. The D gene is left open where the match is weak. Where a row states a size, it is once, few, many or the class of an expanded clone; other rows omit it.

j_call,v_call,cdr3_length,d_call,clone_size,cdr3_aa,cdr3_nt
TRBJ2-1,TRBV11-2,14,TRBD2,NA,CASSYGTNYNEQFF,TGTGCCAGCAGCTACGGGACTAACTACAATGAGCAGTTCTTC
TRBJ2-5,TRBV7-2,13,NA,NA,CASSNGVSETQYF,TGTGCCAGCAGCAATGGAGTTTCGGAGACCCAGTACTTC
TRBJ2-7,TRBV5-4,15,NA,NA,CASSSAGAFRYEQYF,TGTGCCAGCAGCTCAGCAGGGGCATTTAGATACGAGCAGTACTTC
TRBJ1-1,TRBV29-1,14,NA,once,CSVGGGLENTEAFF,TGCAGCGTGGGGGGGGGCCTAGAGAACACTGAAGCTTTCTTT
TRBJ1-1,TRBV7-8,13,NA,NA,CASSLEPNTEAFF,TGTGCCAGCAGCTTGGAGCCGAACACTGAAGCTTTCTTT
TRBJ2-7,TRBV18,15,TRBD2,NA,CASSPAGLAGSEQYF,TGTGCCAGCTCACCAGCGGGACTAGCGGGAAGTGAGCAGTACTTC
TRBJ2-7,TRBV28,15,NA,once,CASSLLARGSDEQYF,TGTGCCAGCAGTTTACTCGCCAGGGGTAGCGACGAGCAGTACTTC
TRBJ2-7,TRBV5-1,15,TRBD1,NA,CASGKEGQGVYEQYF,TGCGCCAGCGGTAAAGAAGGACAGGGGGTCTACGAGCAGTACTTC
TRBJ2-1,TRBV5-1,14,TRBD2,NA,CASSPPSGYNEQFF,TGCGCCAGCAGCCCCCCTAGCGGCTACAATGAGCAGTTCTTC
TRBJ1-2,TRBV9,14,NA,NA,CASSMGHAADGYTF,TGTGCCAGCAGCATGGGACATGCGGCTGATGGCTACACCTTC